This T cell receptor beta chain was recovered during a study of cytomegalovirus exposure and HLA in healthy donors. General study points: Evidence from a later analysis indicated that most CMV-associated TCR beta chains looked HLA-restricted.

This clone has just a few counts. Its antigen is as yet unknown. For the donor in question, CMV serostatus went unrecorded. This CDR3 has 14 residues. The germline gives CDR1 PRHDT, CDR2 FYEKMQ (reference sequence). Unmatched junction bases numbered 9, after V lost 4 bases and J lost 7 bases. Use of 60 Vbeta and 13 Jbeta primers characterized the PCR. Here immunoSEQ multiplex PCR was the method, and the copy in TCRdb shows in-frame clones only, minus some. Of about 91,000 clones in the sample, around 60% are singletons; the top ten hold roughly 2%. Sequenced material: PBMCs. The receptor was isolated from a human donor in good health. V gene TRBV13 combines with J gene TRBJ1-2, with TRBD1 identical over 7 bases. CDR3 sequence (DNA): TGTGCCAGCAGCTGGACAGGAGGAAGCTTTGGCTACACCTTC. Translating it yields CASSWTGGSFGYTF.